This T cell receptor (beta chain) was sequenced for a study of yellow fever vaccine responses in identical twins (dated by TCRdb to the late 2010s). In the study overall: In identical twins, the study followed T cell clones that responded to the vaccine with precision.

About this clonotype itself: Its antigen has not been determined. Base qualities are not recorded, but no much larger clone differs from it by a single base.

The CDR3 starts with the cysteine, ends with the phenylalanine, and has 12 residues. Only the CDR3 part of the read is kept: 36 bases, read in frame from the first base. The germline V gene encodes CDR1 WNHNN and CDR2 SYGVQD (reference sequence). Trimming removed 0 bases from V and 4 bases from J, leaving 3 bases between the germline ends. The method behind the library was RT-PCR. The sample was run on an Illumina HiSeq 2500. TCRdb reanalyzed the raw reads on its own, using fastp at Q25 for trimming and MiXCR for clone calling, and kept in-frame beta chains. Entries that share a CDR3 protein sequence are merged under the most common genes and DNA. In all, the sample holds nearly 11,000 distinct CDR3 sequences, and approximately 80% of those were seen once. The ten largest clones add up to more than 6.5% of the sample. Overall results and qualifications from the work: The authors reported that the T cell response to vaccination in identical twins appeared partly convergent and partly personalized.

The rearrangement joined TRBV10-1 to TRBJ2-5; the D gene is not confidently resolved. The clonotype was recovered from a woman under 30 who received the yellow fever vaccine. Donor details come from another sample of the same person, matched by shared clones. Sequenced here: T cells from blood (PBMCs), unsorted or a sorted subset (not recorded which), sampled before or after yellow fever vaccination (not recorded which). The sequence in DNA is TGCGCCAGCAGTGAGTCGGGAGAGACCCAGTACTTC. Translated, this gives CASSESGETQYF.